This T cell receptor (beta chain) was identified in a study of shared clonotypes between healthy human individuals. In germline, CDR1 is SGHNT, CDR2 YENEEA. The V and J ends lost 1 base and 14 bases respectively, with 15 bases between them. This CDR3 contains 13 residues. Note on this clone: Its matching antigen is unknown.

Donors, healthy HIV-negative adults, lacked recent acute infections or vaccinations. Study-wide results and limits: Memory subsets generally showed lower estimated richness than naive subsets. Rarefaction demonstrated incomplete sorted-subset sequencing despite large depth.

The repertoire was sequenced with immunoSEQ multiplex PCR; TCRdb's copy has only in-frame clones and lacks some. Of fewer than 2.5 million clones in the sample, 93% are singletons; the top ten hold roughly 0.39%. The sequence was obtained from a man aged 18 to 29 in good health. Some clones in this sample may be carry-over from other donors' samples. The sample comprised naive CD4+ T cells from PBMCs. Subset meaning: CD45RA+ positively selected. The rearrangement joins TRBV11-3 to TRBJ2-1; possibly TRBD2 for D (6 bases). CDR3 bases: TGTGCCAGCAGCTTAGCGGGAGAGGGTAAGAAGTTCTTC. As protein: CASSLAGEGKKFF.